This section outlines one T cell receptor (beta chain) sequence together with its context. The antigen is undetermined. Chemo-refractory metastatic non-small-cell lung cancer patients received focal radiation with ipilimumab CTLA-4 blockade. These data come from a study of radiotherapy plus CTLA-4 blockade in lung cancer. As for the study in general: There were objective responses in roughly a sixth of patients, and roughly 32% had disease control. Study-wide results and limits: The best prediction of response reportedly came from early blood T cell clone dynamics, with interferon-beta.

Germline CDR1 is MNHEY and CDR2 is SMNVEV (reference sequence). V lost 6 bases to trimming and J lost 2 bases, with 13 bases between them. This CDR3 has 14 amino acids. Assay used: immunoSEQ multiplex PCR; TCRdb lists only in-frame clones, some missing. The sample records roughly 63,000 clones, approximately 67% being singletons. The genes are TRBV27 and TRBJ1-2; D remains ambiguous. The starting material was peripheral blood, obtained from a patient treated with radiotherapy plus ipilimumab. The sequence was collected from a human donor with non-small cell lung cancer whose response to radiotherapy plus ipilimumab could not be evaluated. CDR3 in amino acids: CASRIIGGNYGYTF. The CDR3 bases are TGTGCCAGCAGAATTATAGGCGGGAACTATGGCTACACCTTC.